What follows describes a single T cell receptor (beta chain). Distinct nucleotide sequences in the sample also encode this CDR3. The sample originates from a study of cytomegalovirus exposure and HLA in healthy donors. Study-wide context: The same platform used for the approximately 670 first-cohort repertoires was also used for the 100 to 150 validation repertoires, as a later analysis reported.

Some clones are missing from TCRdb's copy, which holds only in-frame ones; the method was immunoSEQ multiplex PCR. Here the sample spans 250,000 to 350,000 clones, roughly 90% being singletons. The TCR was taken from a man between 25 and 39 years old in good health and CMV-seronegative. The sample taken for sequencing was PBMCs.

The CDR3 reads CASSIWAGNQPQHF. The CDR3 DNA reads as TGTGCCAGTAGTATATGGGCTGGCAATCAGCCCCAGCATTTT. The chain carries TRBV19 and TRBJ1-5; D is unresolved. CDR1 is LNHDA, CDR2 SQIVND, per germline (reference sequence). V was cut by 2 bases and J by 2 bases, with 7 bases left in between. CDR3 length: 14 amino acids.